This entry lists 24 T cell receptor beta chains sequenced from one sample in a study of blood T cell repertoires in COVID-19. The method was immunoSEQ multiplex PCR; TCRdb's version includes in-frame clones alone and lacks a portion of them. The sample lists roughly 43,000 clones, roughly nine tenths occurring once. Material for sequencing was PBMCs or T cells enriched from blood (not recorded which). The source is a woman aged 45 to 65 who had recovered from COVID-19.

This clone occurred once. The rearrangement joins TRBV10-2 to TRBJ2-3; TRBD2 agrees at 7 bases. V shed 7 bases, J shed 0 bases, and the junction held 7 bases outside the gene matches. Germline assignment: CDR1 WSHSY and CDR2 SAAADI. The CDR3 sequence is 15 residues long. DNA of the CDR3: TGCGCCAGCATTCGAACTAGCGATAGCACAGATACGCAGTATTTT. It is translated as CASIRTSDSTDTQYF.

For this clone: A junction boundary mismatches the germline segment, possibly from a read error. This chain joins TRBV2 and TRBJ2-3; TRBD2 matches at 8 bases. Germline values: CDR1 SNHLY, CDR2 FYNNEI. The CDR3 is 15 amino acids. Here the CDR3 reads CASREAGVGLDTQYF. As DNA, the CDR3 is TGTGCCAGCAGGGAAGCGGGAGTTGGTCTAGATACGCAGTATTTT.

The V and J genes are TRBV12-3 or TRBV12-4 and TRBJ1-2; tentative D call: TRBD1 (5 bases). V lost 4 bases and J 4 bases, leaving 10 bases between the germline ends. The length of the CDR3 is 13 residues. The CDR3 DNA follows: TGTGCCAGCAGTTCGACAGTACTCTATGGCTACACCTTC. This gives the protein CASSSTVLYGYTF.

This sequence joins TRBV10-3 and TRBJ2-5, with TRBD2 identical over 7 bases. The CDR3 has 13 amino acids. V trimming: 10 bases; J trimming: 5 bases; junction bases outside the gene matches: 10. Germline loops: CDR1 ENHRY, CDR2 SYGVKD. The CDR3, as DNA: TGTGCCACAAGCGGGAACCGTCAGGAGACCCAGTACTTC. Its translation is CATSGNRQETQYF.

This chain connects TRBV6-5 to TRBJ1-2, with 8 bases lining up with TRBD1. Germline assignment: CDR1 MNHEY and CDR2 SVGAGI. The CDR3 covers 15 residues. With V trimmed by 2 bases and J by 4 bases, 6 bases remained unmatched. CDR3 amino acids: CASSYAQGAGYGYTF. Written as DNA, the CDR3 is TGTGCCAGCAGTTACGCCCAGGGGGCTGGCTATGGCTACACCTTC.

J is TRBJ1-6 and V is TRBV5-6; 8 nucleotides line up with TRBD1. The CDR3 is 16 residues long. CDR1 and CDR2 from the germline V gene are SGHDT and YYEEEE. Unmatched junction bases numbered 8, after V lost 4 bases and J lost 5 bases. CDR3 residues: CASSRDRRPNNSPLHF. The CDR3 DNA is TGTGCCAGCAGCCGGGACAGGAGGCCGAATAATTCACCCCTCCACTTT.

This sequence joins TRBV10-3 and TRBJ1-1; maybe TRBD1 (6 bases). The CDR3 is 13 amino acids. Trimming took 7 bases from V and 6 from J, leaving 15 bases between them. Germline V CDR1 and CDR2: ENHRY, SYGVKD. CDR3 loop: CAITGAGGSEAFF. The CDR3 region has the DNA TGTGCCATCACAGGGGCTGGGGGTTCTGAAGCTTTCTTT.

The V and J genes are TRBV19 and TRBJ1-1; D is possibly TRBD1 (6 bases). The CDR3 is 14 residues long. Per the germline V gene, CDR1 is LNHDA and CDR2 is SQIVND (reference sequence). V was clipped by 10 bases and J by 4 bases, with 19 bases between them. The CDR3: CATRLRQESTEAFF. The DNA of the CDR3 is TGTGCCACTCGCCTCAGACAGGAAAGCACTGAAGCTTTCTTT.

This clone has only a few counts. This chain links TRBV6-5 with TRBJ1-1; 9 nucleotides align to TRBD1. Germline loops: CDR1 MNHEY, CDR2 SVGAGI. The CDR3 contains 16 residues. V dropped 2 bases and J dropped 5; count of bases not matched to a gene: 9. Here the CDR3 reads CASSYGFGTGSTEAFF. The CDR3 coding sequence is TGTGCCAGCAGTTACGGCTTTGGGACAGGGTCTACTGAAGCTTTCTTT.

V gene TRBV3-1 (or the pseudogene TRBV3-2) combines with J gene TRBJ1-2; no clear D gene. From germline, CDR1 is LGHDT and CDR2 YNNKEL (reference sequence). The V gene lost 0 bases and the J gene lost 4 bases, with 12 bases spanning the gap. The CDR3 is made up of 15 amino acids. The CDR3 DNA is TGTGCCAGCAGCCAAGATTTCCTCGGGGTCTATGGCTACACCTTC. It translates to CASSQDFLGVYGYTF.

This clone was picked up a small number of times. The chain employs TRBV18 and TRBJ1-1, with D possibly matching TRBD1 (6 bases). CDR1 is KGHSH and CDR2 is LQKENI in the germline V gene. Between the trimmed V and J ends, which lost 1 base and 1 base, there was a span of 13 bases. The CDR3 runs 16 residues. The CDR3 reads CASSPLTGRANTEAFF. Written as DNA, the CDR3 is TGTGCCAGCTCACCACTCACAGGGAGAGCGAACACTGAAGCTTTCTTT.

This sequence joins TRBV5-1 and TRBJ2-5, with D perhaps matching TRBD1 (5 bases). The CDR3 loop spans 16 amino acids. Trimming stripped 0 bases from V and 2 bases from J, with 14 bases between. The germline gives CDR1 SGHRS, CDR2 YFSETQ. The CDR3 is CASSLVAQAGQETQYF. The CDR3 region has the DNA TGCGCCAGCAGCTTGGTCGCCCAGGCAGGGCAAGAGACCCAGTACTTC.

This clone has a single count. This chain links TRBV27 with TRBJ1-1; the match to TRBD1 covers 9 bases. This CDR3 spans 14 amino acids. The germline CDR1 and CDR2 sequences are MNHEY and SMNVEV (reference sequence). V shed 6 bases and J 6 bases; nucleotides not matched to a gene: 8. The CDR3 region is CASSLGQGIAEAFF. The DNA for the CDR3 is TGTGCCAGCAGCCTTGGACAGGGGATCGCTGAAGCTTTCTTT.

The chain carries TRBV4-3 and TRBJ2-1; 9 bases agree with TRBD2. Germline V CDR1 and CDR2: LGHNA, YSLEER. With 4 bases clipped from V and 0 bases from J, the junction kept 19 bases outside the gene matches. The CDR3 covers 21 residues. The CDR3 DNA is TGCGCCAGCAGCCCGGCGGGGGGGGACATAAAGCACCCAAGCTCCTACAATGAGCAGTTCTTC. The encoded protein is CASSPAGGDIKHPSSYNEQFF.

CDR3 nucleotides: TGTGCCAGCAGCGCCCGACAGGGGCAGGGGCAGACCCAGTACTTC. This codes for CASSARQGQGQTQYF. The chain couples TRBV7-3 to TRBJ2-5, with TRBD1 matching over 8 bases. This CDR3 region has 15 residues. J gave up 6 bases and V 5 bases, and 11 bases lay outside the gene matches. Per germline, CDR1 SGHTA and CDR2 FQGTGA.

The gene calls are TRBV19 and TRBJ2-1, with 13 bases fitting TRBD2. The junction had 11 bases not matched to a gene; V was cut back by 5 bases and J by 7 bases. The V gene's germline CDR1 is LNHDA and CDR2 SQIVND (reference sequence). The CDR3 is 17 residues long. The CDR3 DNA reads TGTGCCAGTAGTCCCCAGTTGGGACTAGCGGGAATAAATGAGCAGTTCTTC. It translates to CASSPQLGLAGINEQFF.

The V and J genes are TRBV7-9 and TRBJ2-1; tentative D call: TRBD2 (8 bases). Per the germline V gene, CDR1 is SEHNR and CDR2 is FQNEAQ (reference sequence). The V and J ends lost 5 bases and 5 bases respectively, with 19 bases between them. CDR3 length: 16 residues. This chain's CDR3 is CASSPREGALDNEQFF. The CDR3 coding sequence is TGTGCCAGCAGCCCCCGGGAGGGGGCTTTAGACAATGAGCAGTTCTTC.

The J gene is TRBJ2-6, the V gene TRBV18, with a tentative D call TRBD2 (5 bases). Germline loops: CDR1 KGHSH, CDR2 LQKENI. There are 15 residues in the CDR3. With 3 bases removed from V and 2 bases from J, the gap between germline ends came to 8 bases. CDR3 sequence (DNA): TGTGCCAGCTCACCCATAGCGACTGGGGCCAACGTCCTGACTTTC. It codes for CASSPIATGANVLTF.

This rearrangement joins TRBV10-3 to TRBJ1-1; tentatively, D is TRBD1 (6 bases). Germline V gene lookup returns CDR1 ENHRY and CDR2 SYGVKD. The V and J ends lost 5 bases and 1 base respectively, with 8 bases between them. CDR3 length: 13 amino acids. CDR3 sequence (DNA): TGTGCCATCAGTAAGGGGGAGAACACTGAAGCTTTCTTT. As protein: CAISKGENTEAFF.

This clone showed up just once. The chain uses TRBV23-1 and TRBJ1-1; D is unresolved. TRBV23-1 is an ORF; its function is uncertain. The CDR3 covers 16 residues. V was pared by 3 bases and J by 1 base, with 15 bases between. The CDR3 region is CASSHTGGTKNTEAFF. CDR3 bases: TGCGCCAGCAGTCACACCGGAGGCACTAAGAACACTGAAGCTTTCTTT.

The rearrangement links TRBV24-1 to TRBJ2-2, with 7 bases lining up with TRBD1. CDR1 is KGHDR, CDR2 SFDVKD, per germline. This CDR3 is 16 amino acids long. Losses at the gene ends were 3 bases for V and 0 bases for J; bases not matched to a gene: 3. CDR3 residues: CATSDPGTANTGELFF. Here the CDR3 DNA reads TGTGCCACCAGTGATCCCGGGACAGCGAACACCGGGGAGCTGTTTTTT.

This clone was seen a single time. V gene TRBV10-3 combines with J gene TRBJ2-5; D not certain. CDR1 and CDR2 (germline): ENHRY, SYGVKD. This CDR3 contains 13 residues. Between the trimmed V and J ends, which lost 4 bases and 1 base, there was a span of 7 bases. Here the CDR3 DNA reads TGTGCCATCAGTGCTCCAGGCCAAGAGACCCAGTACTTC. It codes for CAISAPGQETQYF.

This CDR3 reads CASRPTEAYSPLHF. In nucleotides, the CDR3 is TGTGCCAGCAGGCCGACAGAGGCCTATTCACCCCTCCACTTT. The chain carries TRBV7-9 and TRBJ1-6; D may be TRBD1 (5 bases). Germline V gene sequence: CDR1 SEHNR, CDR2 FQNEAQ (reference sequence). The germline V and J ends were trimmed by 6 bases and 8 bases, with 14 bases remaining between them. CDR3 length: 14 residues.

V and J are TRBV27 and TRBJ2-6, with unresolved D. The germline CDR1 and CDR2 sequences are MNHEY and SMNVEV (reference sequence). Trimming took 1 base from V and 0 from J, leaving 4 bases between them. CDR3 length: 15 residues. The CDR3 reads CASSLYSSGANVLTF. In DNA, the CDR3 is TGTGCCAGCAGTTTATACAGCTCTGGGGCCAACGTCCTGACTTTC.